Only a few counts were recorded for the clone carrying this T cell receptor beta chain. No antigen is known for it. This entry comes from a study of blood T cells in healthy people across ages. Study observations and caveats: Unsorted PBMCs blocked a conclusive comparison of naive and antigen-experienced cells.

Alongside a J-beta primer mix, a sample-barcoded 5' primer served in a second PCR lasting roughly 7 to 11 cycles. TCRdb re-analysed the 5' RACE reads in MiXCR, keeping a single row per CDR3 protein. The sample includes about 1.8 million distinct CDR3 sequences, roughly 50% seen only once; the top ten take around 2.1%. The CDR3 has 15 residues. Germline loops: CDR1 DFQATT, CDR2 SNEGSKA (reference sequence). V lost 1 base and J 5 bases, leaving 15 bases between the germline ends. Sequenced: blood. The origin of this receptor is a woman in her 40s in good health. The V gene is TRBV20-1, the J gene TRBJ2-1; D gene uncertain. CDR3 loop: CSARGPAPSDNEQFF. CDR3 in DNA: TGCAGTGCTAGAGGGCCGGCCCCATCAGACAATGAGCAGTTCTTC.